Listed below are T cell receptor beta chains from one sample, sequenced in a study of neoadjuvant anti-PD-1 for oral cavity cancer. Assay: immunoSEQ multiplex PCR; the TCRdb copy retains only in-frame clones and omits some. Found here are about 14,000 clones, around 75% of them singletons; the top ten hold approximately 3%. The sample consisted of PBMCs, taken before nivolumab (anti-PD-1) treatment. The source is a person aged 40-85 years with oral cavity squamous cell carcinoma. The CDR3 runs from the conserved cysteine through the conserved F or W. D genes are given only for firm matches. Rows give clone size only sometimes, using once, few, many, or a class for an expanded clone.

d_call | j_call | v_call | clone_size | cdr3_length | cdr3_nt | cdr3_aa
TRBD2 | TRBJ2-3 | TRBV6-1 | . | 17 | TGTGCCAGCAGTGAGCTACTAGGCGGGGGAAATTTGGATACGCAGTATTTT | CASSELLGGGNLDTQYF
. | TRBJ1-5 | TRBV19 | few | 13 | TGTGCCAGTAGTAGCGCAGGGGATCAGCCCCAGCATTTT | CASSSAGDQPQHF
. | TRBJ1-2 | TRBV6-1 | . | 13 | TGTGCCACCAAAGGTTACCCGAACTATGGCTACACCTTC | CATKGYPNYGYTF
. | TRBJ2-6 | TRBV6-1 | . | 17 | TGTGCCAGCAGTGAAGCGTTGCAGGGGACTGGGGCCAACGTCCTGACTTTC | CASSEALQGTGANVLTF
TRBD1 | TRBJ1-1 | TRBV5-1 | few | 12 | TGCGCCAGCAGCCAACAGGGGACTGAAGCTTTCTTT | CASSQQGTEAFF
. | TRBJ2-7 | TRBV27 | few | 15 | TGTGCCAGCGGGCGGGGGGATCCGGGACAGTACGAGCAGTACTTC | CASGRGDPGQYEQYF
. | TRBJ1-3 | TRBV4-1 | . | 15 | TGCGCCAGCAGCCAGTGGAGTGTGGGTGGAAACACCATATATTTT | CASSQWSVGGNTIYF
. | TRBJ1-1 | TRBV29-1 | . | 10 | TGCAGTGGGGGTGAGGCTGAAGCTTTCTTT | CSGGEAEAFF
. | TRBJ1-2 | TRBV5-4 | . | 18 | TGTGCCAGCAGCCCGATGGATCCCGGGACACTGGCTAACTATGGCTACACCTTC | CASSPMDPGTLANYGYTF
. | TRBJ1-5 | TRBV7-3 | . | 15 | TGTGCCAGCAGTCCCGGGGGGTCGAGCAATCAGCCCCAGCATTTT | CASSPGGSSNQPQHF
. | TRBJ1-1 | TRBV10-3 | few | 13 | TGTGCCATCAGTACGGACAGCTACACTGAAGCTTTCTTT | CAISTDSYTEAFF
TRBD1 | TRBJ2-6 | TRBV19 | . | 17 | TGTGCCACAACAACCGGGACAGGGGGTGGTGGGGCCAACGTCCTGACTTTC | CATTTGTGGGGANVLTF
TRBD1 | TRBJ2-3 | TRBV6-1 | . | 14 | TGTGCCAGCAGGAAAGACAGGGTAGCAGATACGCAGTATTTT | CASRKDRVADTQYF
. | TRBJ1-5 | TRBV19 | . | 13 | TGTGCCAGTAGTCCCCAGAGAAATCAGCCCCAGCATTTT | CASSPQRNQPQHF
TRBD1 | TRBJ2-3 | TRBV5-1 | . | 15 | TGCGCCAGCAGCTTGGTGGGACAGGGGGCAGATACGCAGTATTTT | CASSLVGQGADTQYF
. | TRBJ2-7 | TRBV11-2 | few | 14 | TGTGCCAGCAGCCCAGGGGCTTGGGACTACGAGCAGTACTTC | CASSPGAWDYEQYF
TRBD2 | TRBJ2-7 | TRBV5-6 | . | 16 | TGTGCCAGCAGCTTGAGCCTTCTAGCGGGAGTGGACGAGCAGTACTTC | CASSLSLLAGVDEQYF
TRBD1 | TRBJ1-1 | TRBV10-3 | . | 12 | TGTGCCATTGGAGAGACAGGGGCGATGTCTTTCTTT | CAIGETGAMSFF
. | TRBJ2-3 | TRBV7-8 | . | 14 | TGTGCCAGCACCCTCTCCCGTCTAGGAGATACGCAGTATTTT | CASTLSRLGDTQYF
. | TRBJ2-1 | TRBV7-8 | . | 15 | TGTGCCAGCACGCACACTCGGGTATCCAAAAATGAGCAGTTCTTC | CASTHTRVSKNEQFF
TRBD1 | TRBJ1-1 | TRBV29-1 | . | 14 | TGCAGCGTTGAAGAGTTCCAGGGGGACACTGAAGCTTTCTTT | CSVEEFQGDTEAFF
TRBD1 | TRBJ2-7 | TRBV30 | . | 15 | TGTGCCTGGAGTGGGGGACAGAGCTACTACGAGCGGCAGTACTTC | CAWSGGQSYYERQYF
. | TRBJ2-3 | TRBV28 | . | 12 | TGTGCCAGCAGTTTGTATTCAGATACGCAGTATTTT | CASSLYSDTQYF
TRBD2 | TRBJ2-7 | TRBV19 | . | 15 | TGTGCCAGTAGTATCGCAGGACTAGCCTACTACGAGCAGTACTTC | CASSIAGLAYYEQYF
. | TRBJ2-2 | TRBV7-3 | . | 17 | TGTGCCAGCAGCTTAAATCCCCAGGGGTTGTACACCGGGGAGCTGTTTTTT | CASSLNPQGLYTGELFF
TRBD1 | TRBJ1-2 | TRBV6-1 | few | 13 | TGTGCCAGCAGACAGGGGACTAACTATGGCTACACCTTC | CASRQGTNYGYTF
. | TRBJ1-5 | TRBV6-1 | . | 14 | TGTGCCAGCCGAGACAGAGTTAGCAATCAGCCCCAGCATTTT | CASRDRVSNQPQHF
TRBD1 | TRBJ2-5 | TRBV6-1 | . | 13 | TGTGCCAGCAGTCTAACAGGGGAGGAGACCCAGTACTTC | CASSLTGEETQYF
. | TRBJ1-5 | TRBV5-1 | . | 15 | TGCGCCAGCAGCTTGGGCTCCACAGCAAATCAGCCCCAGCATTTT | CASSLGSTANQPQHF
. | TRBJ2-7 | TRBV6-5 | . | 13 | TGTGCCAGCAGTACCCAGAACTCCTACGAGCAGTACTTC | CASSTQNSYEQYF
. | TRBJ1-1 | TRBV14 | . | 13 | TGTGCCAGCAGCCTAGAACAGAACACTGAAGCTTTCTTT | CASSLEQNTEAFF
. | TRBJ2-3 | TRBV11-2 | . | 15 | TGTGCCAGCAGCTTTGTGACTGGGGACACAGATACGCAGTATTTT | CASSFVTGDTDTQYF
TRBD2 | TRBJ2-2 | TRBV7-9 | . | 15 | TGTGCCAGCAGCCCGAGCGGGAGGAACACCGGGGAGCTGTTTTTT | CASSPSGRNTGELFF
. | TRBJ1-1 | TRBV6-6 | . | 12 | TGTGCCAGCAGGAGGATGGGGGCTGAAGCTTTCTTT | CASRRMGAEAFF
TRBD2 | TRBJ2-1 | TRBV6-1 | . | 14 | TGTGCCAGCAACACATATAGCGGGGGGAATGAGCAGTTCTTC | CASNTYSGGNEQFF